These 9 T cell receptor beta chains were sequenced from one sample in a study of cytotoxic CD8 clonotypes in ibrutinib-treated CLL. Sequencing used immunoSEQ multiplex PCR; TCRdb keeps in-frame clones, though not all of them. The sample has roughly 180,000 clones; less than 85% are singletons. The sample here was PBMCs, taken after 24 months of ibrutinib treatment. The receptor source for this set is a human donor with chronic lymphocytic leukemia.

The V gene is TRBV30, the J gene TRBJ1-2, with D possibly being TRBD1 (5 bases). This CDR3 has 15 amino acids. V lost 0 bases to trimming and J lost 1 base, with 12 bases between them. Germline V lookup: CDR1 GTSNPN, CDR2 SVGIG (reference sequence). The CDR3, as DNA: TGTGCCTGGAGTGTATCAGGGTTGGTTAACTATGGCTACACCTTC. It encodes CAWSVSGLVNYGYTF.

The chain couples TRBV18 to TRBJ2-6; tentative D call: TRBD1 (6 bases). Germline V gene data show CDR1 as KGHSH and CDR2 as LQKENI. The CDR3 is made up of 12 amino acids. Trimming cost V 6 bases and J 15 bases, with 15 bases left between them. CDR3 residues: CASSELAGDLTF. The CDR3 bases are TGTGCCAGCTCCGAGTTGGCAGGGGACCTGACTTTC.

The chain carries TRBV6-5 and TRBJ1-2; 8 bases align to TRBD1. The CDR3 contains 15 residues. Germline CDR1 reads MNHEY; CDR2 reads SVGAGI. Trimming at V came to 3 bases and at J to 4 bases, leaving 7 bases not matched to a gene. The CDR3 DNA reads as TGTGCCAGCAGTTATGTCGGACAGGGCTTCTATGGCTACACCTTC. It is translated as CASSYVGQGFYGYTF.

Concerning this clone: Relative to the germline gene, one junction end is altered; a read error may explain this. The chain employs TRBV7-7 and TRBJ2-1, with D perhaps matching TRBD1 or TRBD2 (5 bases each). Germline V gives CDR1 SSHAT, CDR2 FNYEAQ (reference sequence). The CDR3 extends over 14 amino acids. CDR3 sequence reads: CASSPQVGTPEQFF. The CDR3 DNA is TGTGCTAGCAGCCCCCAGGTGGGGACCCCTGAGCAGTTCTTC.

V gene TRBV23-1 combines with J gene TRBJ1-1; D call uncertain. TRBV23-1 is marked as an open reading frame, function uncertain. Trimming removed 2 bases at V and 7 bases at J, with 20 bases between. The CDR3 is 16 amino acids. The CDR3 coding sequence is TGCGCCAGCAGTCAAGCCAGAACGGAGGAGGGCCGTGAAGCTTTCTTT. This codes for CASSQARTEEGREAFF.

The V call is TRBV2, the J call TRBJ1-1; a possible D gene is TRBD1 (5 bases). The CDR3 runs 11 residues. The V gene lost 8 bases and the J gene lost 7 bases, with 11 bases spanning the gap. In germline, CDR1 is SNHLY, CDR2 FYNNEI. The CDR3 DNA sequence: TGTGCCAGCCCCTCAGGGCTTGAAGCTTTCTTT. Amino acid sequence: CASPSGLEAFF.

The chain recombines TRBV28 with TRBJ1-5, with a possible D match to TRBD1 (5 bases). This CDR3 spans 16 amino acids. Germline loops: CDR1 MDHEN, CDR2 SYDVKM. V shed 10 bases and J shed 0 bases, with 19 bases lying between them. As DNA, the CDR3 is TGTGCCACCCAGACAGTGAGGGGACCTAGCAATCAGCCCCAGCATTTT. It encodes CATQTVRGPSNQPQHF.

The V call is TRBV19, the J call TRBJ2-2; either TRBD1 or TRBD2 may fit D (5 bases each). V was clipped by 5 bases and J by 0 bases, with 13 bases between them. This CDR3 is 16 amino acids long. Looked up from germline, CDR1 is LNHDA and CDR2 is SQIVND (reference sequence). CDR3: CASSRIGTTNTGELFF. In DNA, the CDR3 is TGTGCCAGTAGTCGCATCGGGACGACGAACACCGGGGAGCTGTTTTTT.

This chain links TRBV10-3 with TRBJ1-4; D may be TRBD1 (5 bases). CDR3 length equals 15 residues. Germline CDR1 ENHRY, CDR2 SYGVKD. Trimming took 0 bases from V and 5 from J, leaving 10 bases between them. DNA for the CDR3: TGTGCCATCAGTGAGTCGGGAAAGGGGAATGAAAAACTGTTTTTT. Translated: CAISESGKGNEKLFF.